This TCR beta chain was found in a study of blood T cell repertoires in COVID-19. A remark on this clone: Being one base from a much bigger clone, this may be a read error. Other DNA sequences in this specimen translate into the identical CDR3.

Sequencing was performed with immunoSEQ multiplex PCR; in TCRdb, only in-frame clones are kept and a portion is missing. The data hold roughly 38,000 clones, with just under 75% observed a single time. Source material: peripheral blood. The receptor's source is a man between 65 and 79 years old with COVID-19, enrolled during active disease.

CDR3 bases: TGTGCCTGGAGTACTAGGGAAAATCAGCCCCAGCATTTT. Translating it yields CAWSTRENQPQHF. The V gene is TRBV30, the J gene TRBJ1-5; D call uncertain. CDR1 is GTSNPN, CDR2 SVGIG, per germline (reference sequence). V was shortened by 2 bases and J by 4 bases, with 9 bases between the two germline ends. The CDR3 runs 13 residues. Drawing the rest from reference TRBV30 and TRBJ1-5, the complete variable domain is SQTIHQWPATLVQPVGSPLSLECTVEGTSNPNLYWYRQAAGRGLQLLFYSVGIGQISSEVPQNLSASRPQDRQFILSSKKLLLSDSGFYLCAWSTRENQPQHFGDGTRLSIL.